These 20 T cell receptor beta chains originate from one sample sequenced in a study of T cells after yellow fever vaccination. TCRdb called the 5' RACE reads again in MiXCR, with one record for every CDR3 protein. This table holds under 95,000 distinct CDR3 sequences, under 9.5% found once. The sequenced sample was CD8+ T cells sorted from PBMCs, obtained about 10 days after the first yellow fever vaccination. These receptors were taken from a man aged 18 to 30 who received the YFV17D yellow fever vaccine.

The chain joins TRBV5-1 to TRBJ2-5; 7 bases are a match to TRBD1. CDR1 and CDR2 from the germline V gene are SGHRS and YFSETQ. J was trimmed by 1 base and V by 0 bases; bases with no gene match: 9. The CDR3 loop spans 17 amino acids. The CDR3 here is CASSLARTGHPQETQYF. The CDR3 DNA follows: TGCGCCAGCAGCTTGGCCCGGACAGGCCATCCCCAAGAGACCCAGTACTTC.

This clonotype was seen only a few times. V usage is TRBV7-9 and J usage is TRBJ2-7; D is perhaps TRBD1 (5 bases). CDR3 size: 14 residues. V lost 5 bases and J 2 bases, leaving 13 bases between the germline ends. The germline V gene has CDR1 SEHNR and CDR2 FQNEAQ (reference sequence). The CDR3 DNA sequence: TGTGCCAGCAGCCCCCCAGGGTACCCCTACGAGCAGTACGTC. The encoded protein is CASSPPGYPYEQYV.

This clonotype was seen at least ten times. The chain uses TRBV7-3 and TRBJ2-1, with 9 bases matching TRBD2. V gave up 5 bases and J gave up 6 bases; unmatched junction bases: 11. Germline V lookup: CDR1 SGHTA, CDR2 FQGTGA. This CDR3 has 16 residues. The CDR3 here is CASSPWSSGGPNEQFF. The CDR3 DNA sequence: TGTGCCAGCAGCCCCTGGAGTAGCGGGGGTCCCAATGAGCAGTTCTTC.

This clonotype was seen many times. CDR3 DNA: TGTGCCAGCAGACTACCGGGGGGCCAAGAGACCCAGTACTTC. As protein: CASRLPGGQETQYF. J is TRBJ2-5 and V is TRBV7-9, with 7 nucleotides matching TRBD2. The V segment lost 6 bases and the J segment 1 base; nucleotides outside the gene matches: 5. The CDR3 runs 14 residues. The germline V gene has CDR1 SEHNR and CDR2 FQNEAQ (reference sequence).

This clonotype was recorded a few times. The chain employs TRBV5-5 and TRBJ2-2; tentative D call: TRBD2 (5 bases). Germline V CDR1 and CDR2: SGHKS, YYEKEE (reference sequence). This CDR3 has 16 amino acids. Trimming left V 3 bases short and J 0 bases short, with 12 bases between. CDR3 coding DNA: TGTGCCAGCAGCTGGCCCTCCGGGACGAACACCGGGGAGCTGTTTTTT. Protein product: CASSWPSGTNTGELFF. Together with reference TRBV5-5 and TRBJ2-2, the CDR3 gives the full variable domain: DAGVTQSPTHLIKTRGQQVTLRCSPISGHKSVSWYQQVLGQGPQFIFQYYEKEERGRGNFPDRFSARQFPNYSSELNVNALLLGDSALYLCASSWPSGTNTGELFFGEGSRLTVL.

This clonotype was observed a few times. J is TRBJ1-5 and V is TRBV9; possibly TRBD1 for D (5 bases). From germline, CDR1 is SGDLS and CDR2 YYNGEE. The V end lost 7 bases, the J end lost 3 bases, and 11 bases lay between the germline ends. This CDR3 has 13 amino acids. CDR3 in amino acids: CASGKGLNQPQHF. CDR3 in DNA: TGTGCCAGCGGGAAGGGGCTCAATCAGCCCCAGCATTTT.

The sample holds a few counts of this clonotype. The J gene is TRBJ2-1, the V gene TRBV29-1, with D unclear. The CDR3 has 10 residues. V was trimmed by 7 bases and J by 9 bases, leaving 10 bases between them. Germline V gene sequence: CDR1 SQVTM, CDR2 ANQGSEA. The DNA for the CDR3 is TGCAGCGGCAGATCGGGTGAGCAGTTCTTC. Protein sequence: CSGRSGEQFF.

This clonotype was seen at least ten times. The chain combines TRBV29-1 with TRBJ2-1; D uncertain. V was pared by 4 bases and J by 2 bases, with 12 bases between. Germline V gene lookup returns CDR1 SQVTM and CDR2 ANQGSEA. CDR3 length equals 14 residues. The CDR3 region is CSVALGGTYNEQFF. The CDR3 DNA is TGCAGCGTTGCCCTTGGCGGAACCTACAATGAGCAGTTCTTC.

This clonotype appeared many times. CDR3 region: CSAQDSSSYNEQFF. In DNA form, the CDR3 reads TGCAGTGCTCAGGACAGCAGCTCCTACAATGAGCAGTTCTTC. The chain employs TRBV20-1 and TRBJ2-1; D is possibly TRBD1 (6 bases). CDR3 size: 14 residues. Germline lookup yields CDR1 DFQATT and CDR2 SNEGSKA (reference sequence). The ends were cut back, 5 bases at V and 0 bases at J, with 11 bases in the middle.

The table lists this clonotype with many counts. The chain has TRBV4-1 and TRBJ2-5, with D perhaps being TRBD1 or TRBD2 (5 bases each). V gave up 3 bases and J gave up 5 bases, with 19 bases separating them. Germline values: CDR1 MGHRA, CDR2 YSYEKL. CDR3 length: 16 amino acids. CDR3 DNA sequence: TGCGCCAGCAGCCAGTCAACGGGACCCCGTATGGAGACCCAGTACTTC. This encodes CASSQSTGPRMETQYF.

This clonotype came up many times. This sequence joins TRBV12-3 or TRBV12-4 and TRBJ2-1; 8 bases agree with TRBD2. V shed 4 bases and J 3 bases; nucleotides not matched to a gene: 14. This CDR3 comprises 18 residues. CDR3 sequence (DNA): TGTGCCAGCAGTTCAAGGGGCCACGAGCGGGGGAGCTACAATGAGCAGTTCTTC. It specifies CASSSRGHERGSYNEQFF.

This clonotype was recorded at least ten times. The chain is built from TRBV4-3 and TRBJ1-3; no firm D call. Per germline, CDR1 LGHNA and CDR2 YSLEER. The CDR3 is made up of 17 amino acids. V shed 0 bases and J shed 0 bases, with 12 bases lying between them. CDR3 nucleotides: TGCGCCAGCAGCCAAGAGGGCGCAGGCTCCTCTGGAAACACCATATATTTT. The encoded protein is CASSQEGAGSSGNTIYF.

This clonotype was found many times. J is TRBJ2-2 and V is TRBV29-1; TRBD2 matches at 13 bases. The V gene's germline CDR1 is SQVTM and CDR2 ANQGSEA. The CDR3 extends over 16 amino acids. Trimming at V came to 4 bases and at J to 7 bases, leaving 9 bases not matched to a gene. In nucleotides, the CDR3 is TGCAGCGTTGCACCCACTAGCGGGGGGGTCGGCGGGGAGCTGTTTTTT. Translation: CSVAPTSGGVGGELFF.

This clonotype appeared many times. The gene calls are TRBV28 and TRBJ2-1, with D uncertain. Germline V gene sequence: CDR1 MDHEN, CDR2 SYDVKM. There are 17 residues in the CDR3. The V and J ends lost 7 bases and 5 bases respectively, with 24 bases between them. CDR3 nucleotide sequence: TGTGCCAGCACCTATCTCACCCCGGTATCTTCCAACAATGAGCAGTTCTTC. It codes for CASTYLTPVSSNNEQFF.

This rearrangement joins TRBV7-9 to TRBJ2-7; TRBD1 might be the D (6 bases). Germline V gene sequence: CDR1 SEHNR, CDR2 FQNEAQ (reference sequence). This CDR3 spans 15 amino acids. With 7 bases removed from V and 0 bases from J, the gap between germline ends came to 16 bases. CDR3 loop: CASTNGRGVSYEQYF. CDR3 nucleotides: TGTGCCAGCACTAACGGCAGGGGTGTCTCCTACGAGCAGTACTTC.

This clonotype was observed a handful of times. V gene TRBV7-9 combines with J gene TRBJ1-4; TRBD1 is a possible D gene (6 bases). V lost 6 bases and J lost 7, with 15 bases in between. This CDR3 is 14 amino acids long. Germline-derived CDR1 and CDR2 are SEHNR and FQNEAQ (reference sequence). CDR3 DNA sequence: TGTGCCAGCAGACCAACAGGGAATCCTGAAAAACTGTTTTTT. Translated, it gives CASRPTGNPEKLFF. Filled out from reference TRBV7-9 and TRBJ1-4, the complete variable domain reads DTGVSQNPRHKITKRGQNVTFRCDPISEHNRLYWYRQTLGQGPEFLTYFQNEAQLEKSRLLSDRFSAERPKGSFSTLEIQRTEQGDSAMYLCASRPTGNPEKLFFGSGTQLSVL.

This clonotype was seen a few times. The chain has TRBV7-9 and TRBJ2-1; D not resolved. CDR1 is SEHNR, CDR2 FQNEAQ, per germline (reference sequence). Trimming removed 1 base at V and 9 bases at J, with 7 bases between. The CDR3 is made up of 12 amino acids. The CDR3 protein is CASSLGVTEQFF. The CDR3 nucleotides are TGTGCCAGCAGCTTAGGGGTTACTGAGCAGTTCTTC.

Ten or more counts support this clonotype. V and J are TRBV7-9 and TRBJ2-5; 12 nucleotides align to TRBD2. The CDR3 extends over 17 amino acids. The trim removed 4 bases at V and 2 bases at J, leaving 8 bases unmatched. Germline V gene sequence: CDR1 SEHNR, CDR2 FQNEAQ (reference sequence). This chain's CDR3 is CASSYILLAGGQETQYF. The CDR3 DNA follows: TGTGCCAGCAGCTATATCCTACTAGCGGGGGGTCAAGAGACCCAGTACTTC.

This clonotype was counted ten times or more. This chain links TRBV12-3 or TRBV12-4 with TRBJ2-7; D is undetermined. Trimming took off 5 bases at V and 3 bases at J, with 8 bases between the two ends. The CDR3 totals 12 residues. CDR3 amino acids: CASSLGFYEQYF. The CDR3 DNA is TGTGCCAGCAGTCTTGGTTTCTACGAGCAGTACTTC.

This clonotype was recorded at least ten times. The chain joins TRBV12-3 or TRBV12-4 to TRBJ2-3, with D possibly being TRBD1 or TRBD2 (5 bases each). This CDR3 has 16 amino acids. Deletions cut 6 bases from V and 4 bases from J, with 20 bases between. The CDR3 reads CASRGDPGSIADTQYF. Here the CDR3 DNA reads TGTGCCAGCAGGGGGGATCCGGGTTCAATCGCAGATACGCAGTATTTT.